This T cell receptor beta chain was captured by sequencing in a study of blood T cell repertoires in COVID-19. Study-wide context: COVID-19 samples from acute and convalescent phases originated in the United States, Italy and Spain.

Seattle patients were enrolled during active infection and followed longitudinally. Original handling: Reference gene primer amplification in the assay estimated nucleated cell counts. Some clones are missing from TCRdb's copy, which holds only in-frame ones; the method was immunoSEQ multiplex PCR. The V and J calls and clone size were taken over from that table, and D and trimming were inferred from the DNA. The data contain approximately 500,000 clones, approximately 88% of them singletons. This CDR3 has 14 amino acids. In germline, CDR1 is SNHLY, CDR2 FYNNEI. Trimming took off 6 bases at V and 1 base at J, with 12 bases between the two ends.

The genes are TRBV2 and TRBJ1-1; TRBD1 might be the D (5 bases). The receptor was isolated from a woman aged 45-65 years with COVID-19, enrolled during active disease. Material for sequencing was peripheral blood. The CDR3 loop reads CASRARTGNTEAFF. The CDR3 DNA reads TGTGCCAGCAGAGCTCGTACAGGGAACACTGAAGCTTTCTTT.